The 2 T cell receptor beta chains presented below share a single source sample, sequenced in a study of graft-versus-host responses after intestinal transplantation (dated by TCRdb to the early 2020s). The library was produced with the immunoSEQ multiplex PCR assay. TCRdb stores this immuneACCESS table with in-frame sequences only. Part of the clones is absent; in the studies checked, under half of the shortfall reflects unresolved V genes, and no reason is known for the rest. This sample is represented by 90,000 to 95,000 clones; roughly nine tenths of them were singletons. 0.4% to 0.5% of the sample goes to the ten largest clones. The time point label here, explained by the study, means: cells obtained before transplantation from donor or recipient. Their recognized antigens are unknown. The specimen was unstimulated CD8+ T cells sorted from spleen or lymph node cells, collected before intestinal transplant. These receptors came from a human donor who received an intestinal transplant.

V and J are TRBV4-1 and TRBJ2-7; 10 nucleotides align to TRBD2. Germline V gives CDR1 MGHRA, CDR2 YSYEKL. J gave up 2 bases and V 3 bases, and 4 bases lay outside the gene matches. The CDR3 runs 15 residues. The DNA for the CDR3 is TGCGCCAGCAGCCACAGAAGCGGGGGGGCCTACGAGCAGTACTTC. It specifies CASSHRSGGAYEQYF.

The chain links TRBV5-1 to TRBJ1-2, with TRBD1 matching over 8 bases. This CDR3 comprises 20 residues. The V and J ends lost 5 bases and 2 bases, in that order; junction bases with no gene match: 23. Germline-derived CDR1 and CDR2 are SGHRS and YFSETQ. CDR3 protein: CASSRVLFETGVSTNYGYTF. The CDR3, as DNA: TGCGCCAGCAGTAGGGTACTCTTCGAGACAGGGGTTTCCACCAACTATGGCTACACCTTC.